This TCR beta chain appears in the sequencing data of a study of CXCR3-negative and CXCR3-positive naive CD8 T cells. Study findings and constraints: TRB CDR3s of CXCR3-positive naive cells were more hydrophobic than those of CXCR3-negative naive cells. CXCR3-negative and CXCR3-positive naive cells shared comparable TRBV-TRBJ usage, but memory cells did not.

Comments on this clonotype: The antigen is unknown.

The authors made the TRB cDNA libraries by 5' RACE using UMI labels. TCRdb reprocessed the 5' RACE reads, keeping one entry per CDR3 protein, no DNA. Its clone listing holds about 89,000 distinct CDR3 sequences. This CDR3 is 15 amino acids long. Germline CDR1 reads SQVTM; CDR2 reads ANQGSEA. Sequencing input: naive CXCR3+ CD8+ T cells from blood. Subset meaning: CD45RO-CCR7+CD27+CD95- naive CD8+ T cells expressing CXCR3 (TNR3+). The TCR comes from a human donor in good health. Some clones in this sample may be carry-over from other donors' samples. The gene calls are TRBV29-1 and TRBJ1-2; TCRdb names TRBD1, which stays unverified in the absence of DNA. This CDR3 is CSVSPGQGALNGYTF.